A single sample gave rise to the 21 T cell receptor beta chains below, sequenced in a study of radiation and T cells in renal cell carcinoma. Noted time point: blood 2 weeks post-SBRT. As to treatment: 15 Gy SBRT to primary tumor, nephrectomy 4 weeks later. Assay used: immunoSEQ multiplex PCR; TCRdb lists only in-frame clones, some missing. The table lists 100,000 to 150,000 clones, around 80% of them singletons. The input for sequencing was blood, taken from a patient whose treatment included radiotherapy and nephrectomy. All receptors derive from a man between 45 and 60 years old with renal cell carcinoma.

This chain connects TRBV7-8 to TRBJ1-1; the match to TRBD1 covers 8 bases. This CDR3 contains 14 residues. Germline-derived CDR1 and CDR2 are SGHVS and FQNEAQ. Unmatched junction bases numbered 4, after V lost 6 bases and J lost 1 base. CDR3 in DNA: TGTGCCAGCAGACAAGGGACAGGGAACACTGAAGCTTTCTTT. Translating it yields CASRQGTGNTEAFF.

This chain links TRBV19 with TRBJ2-7; 7 positions agree with TRBD1. Trimming cost V 4 bases and J 2 bases; bases outside gene matches: 2. This CDR3 comprises 13 residues. In germline, CDR1 is LNHDA, CDR2 SQIVND (reference sequence). As DNA, the CDR3 is TGTGCCAGTAGTAGAGGACAGGCCTACGAGCAGTACTTC. Its protein product is CASSRGQAYEQYF. The complete variable domain, with remaining parts taken from reference TRBV19 and TRBJ2-7, reads DGGITQSPKYLFRKEGQNVTLSCEQNLNHDAMYWYRQDPGQGLRLIYYSQIVNDFQKGDIAEGYSVSREKKESFPLTVTSAQKNPTAFYLCASSRGQAYEQYFGPGTRLTVT.

The gene calls are TRBV10-3 and TRBJ1-2; D is ambiguous. Per germline, CDR1 ENHRY and CDR2 SYGVKD. V lost 3 bases to trimming and J lost 3 bases, with 8 bases between them. The CDR3 spans 13 residues. CDR3 sequence (DNA): TGTGCCATCAGTGACGGGTCAGACTATGGCTACACCTTC. Encoded protein: CAISDGSDYGYTF.

The genes are TRBV15 and TRBJ2-2; 11 positions match TRBD2. The CDR3 totals 19 residues. CDR1 and CDR2 from the germline V gene are LNHNV and YYDKDF (reference sequence). Unmatched junction bases numbered 12, after V lost 0 bases and J lost 6 bases. The CDR3 coding sequence is TGTGCCACCAGCAGAGAGTCCCTAGCGGGAGGACTTAGGGCCGGGGAGCTGTTTTTT. This gives the protein CATSRESLAGGLRAGELFF. The variable domain in full, completed from reference TRBV15 and TRBJ2-2, reads DAMVIQNPRYQVTQFGKPVTLSCSQTLNHNVMYWYQQKSSQAPKLLFHYYDKDFNNEADTPDNFQSRRPNTSFCFLDIRSPGLGDTAMYLCATSRESLAGGLRAGELFFGEGSRLTVL.

There are a few counts of this clone. The chain combines TRBV6-1 with TRBJ2-7, with TRBD2 matching 9 bases. Germline V gene sequence: CDR1 MNHNS, CDR2 SASEGT. Unmatched junction bases numbered 13, after V lost 0 bases and J lost 4 bases. The CDR3 is made up of 18 amino acids. The CDR3 nucleotides read TGTGCCAGCAGTGAAGCCTGGGGGGTAGCGGGAGCTAAATACGAGCAGTACTTC. It specifies CASSEAWGVAGAKYEQYF.

The rearrangement links TRBV9 to TRBJ2-1, with 9 bases matching TRBD1. Germline assignment: CDR1 SGDLS and CDR2 YYNGEE. The CDR3 consists of 15 residues. The J segment lost 8 bases and the V segment lost 4 bases, leaving 10 bases of the junction unmatched. The CDR3 sequence is CASSLTGGFRDEQFF. In nucleotides, the CDR3 is TGTGCCAGCAGCCTAACAGGGGGCTTTAGGGATGAGCAGTTCTTC.

The chain is built from TRBV6-6 and TRBJ2-7, with no clear D. This CDR3 is 15 amino acids long. Trimming pared 2 bases from V and 4 bases from J, leaving 15 bases between. Germline V gives CDR1 MNHNY, CDR2 SVGAGI (reference sequence). DNA for the CDR3: TGTGCCAGCAGTTACCCAGCAGGAACCGCGTACGAGCAGTACTTC. Its protein is CASSYPAGTAYEQYF.

The rearrangement links TRBV5-1 to TRBJ1-5; possible D gene TRBD1, 5 bases. Deletions cut 4 bases from V and 5 bases from J, with 16 bases between. The CDR3 is 15 amino acids. The germline V gene encodes CDR1 SGHRS and CDR2 YFSETQ. In DNA, the CDR3 is TGCGCCAGCAGCCTCGGAGGACACGGAGATCAGCCCCAGCATTTT. It translates to CASSLGGHGDQPQHF.

The rearrangement links TRBV7-9 to TRBJ2-3; 8 bases agree with TRBD2. V dropped 6 bases and J dropped 3; count of bases not matched to a gene: 2. The germline CDR1 and CDR2 sequences are SEHNR and FQNEAQ (reference sequence). CDR3 length: 13 residues. The CDR3 coding sequence is TGTGCCAGCAGTCCTAGCGGGACAGATACGCAGTATTTT. Protein: CASSPSGTDTQYF.

V and J are TRBV10-3 and TRBJ1-4; D is unclear. CDR1 and CDR2 (germline): ENHRY, SYGVKD. The CDR3 length is 17 residues. The ends were cut back, 3 bases at V and 5 bases at J, with 19 bases in the middle. The CDR3, as DNA: TGTGCCATCAGTGATCCGGTGGGTGTGGCGGCGAATGAAAAACTGTTTTTT. Its protein is CAISDPVGVAANEKLFF.

The chain joins TRBV30 to TRBJ1-5, with TRBD1 matching over 7 bases. The V segment lost 1 base and the J segment 6 bases; nucleotides outside the gene matches: 9. Germline assignment: CDR1 GTSNPN and CDR2 SVGIG (reference sequence). The CDR3 has 15 amino acids. The CDR3 spells CAWSERGQFGQPQHF. CDR3 coding DNA: TGTGCCTGGAGTGAAAGGGGGCAGTTCGGTCAGCCCCAGCATTTT.

V usage is TRBV29-1 and J usage is TRBJ2-5; tentative D call: TRBD1 (5 bases). This CDR3 comprises 13 residues. V lost 5 bases to trimming and J lost 1 base, with 11 bases between them. Germline values: CDR1 SQVTM, CDR2 ANQGSEA. The CDR3 loop is CSVYQGTQETQYF. The CDR3, as DNA: TGCAGCGTTTATCAGGGCACCCAAGAGACCCAGTACTTC.

The rearrangement links TRBV15 to TRBJ2-5, with 9 bases identical to TRBD1. Per germline, CDR1 LNHNV and CDR2 YYDKDF (reference sequence). V was pared by 3 bases and J by 6 bases, with 8 bases of the junction left unmatched. There are 15 residues in the CDR3. CDR3 nucleotides: TGTGCCACCAGCAGGCTGGGACAGGGTAGGAAGACCCAGTACTTC. Amino acids: CATSRLGQGRKTQYF. Complete variable domain (other parts from reference TRBV15 and TRBJ2-5): DAMVIQNPRYQVTQFGKPVTLSCSQTLNHNVMYWYQQKSSQAPKLLFHYYDKDFNNEADTPDNFQSRRPNTSFCFLDIRSPGLGDTAMYLCATSRLGQGRKTQYFGPGTRLLVL.

The gene calls are TRBV28 and TRBJ1-5; TRBD1 aligns across 8 bases. The CDR3 is 14 residues long. In germline, CDR1 is MDHEN, CDR2 SYDVKM. With 6 bases clipped from V and 6 bases from J, the junction kept 7 bases outside the gene matches. This CDR3 reads CASRPPGGSQPQHF. DNA of the CDR3: TGTGCCAGCAGGCCCCCAGGGGGCTCTCAGCCCCAGCATTTT.

This rearrangement joins TRBV15 to TRBJ2-2; no clear D gene. The V end lost 0 bases, the J end lost 6 bases, and 5 bases lay between the germline ends. Germline V gene sequence: CDR1 LNHNV, CDR2 YYDKDF (reference sequence). This CDR3 comprises 13 residues. This chain's CDR3 is CATSRDIAGELFF. The CDR3 region has the DNA TGTGCCACCAGCAGAGATATAGCCGGGGAGCTGTTTTTT.

This clone has more than one count but fewer than ten. J is TRBJ2-7 and V is TRBV19; TRBD1 matches at 8 bases. The CDR3 consists of 14 residues. Per germline, CDR1 LNHDA and CDR2 SQIVND (reference sequence). V trimming: 4 bases; J trimming: 7 bases; junction bases outside the gene matches: 9. This chain's CDR3 is CASSSDRGPGEQYF. The DNA for the CDR3 is TGTGCCAGTAGTAGTGACAGGGGACCGGGGGAGCAGTACTTC. The full variable domain, in which reference TRBV19 and TRBJ2-7 provide the parts outside the CDR3, is DGGITQSPKYLFRKEGQNVTLSCEQNLNHDAMYWYRQDPGQGLRLIYYSQIVNDFQKGDIAEGYSVSREKKESFPLTVTSAQKNPTAFYLCASSSDRGPGEQYFGPGTRLTVT.

This chain uses TRBV19 with TRBJ1-1; D is uncertain. CDR1 and CDR2 from the germline V gene are LNHDA and SQIVND (reference sequence). This CDR3 has 15 amino acids. V was clipped by 5 bases and J by 3 bases, with 16 bases between them. Here the CDR3 reads CASSPTFQADTEAFF. Here the CDR3 DNA reads TGTGCCAGTAGTCCAACCTTCCAGGCGGACACTGAAGCTTTCTTT.

This clone has just a few counts. The rearrangement links TRBV30 to TRBJ1-6; tentatively, D is TRBD1 (5 bases). CDR3 size: 13 residues. The V end was cut by 2 bases, the J end by 5 bases, with 7 bases between. Germline values: CDR1 GTSNPN, CDR2 SVGIG (reference sequence). DNA for the CDR3: TGTGCCTGGAGTTTACAGGATAATTCACCCCTCCACTTT. Encoded protein: CAWSLQDNSPLHF.

The chain recombines TRBV23-1 with TRBJ1-5; TRBD1 matches at 8 bases. TRBV23-1 is given ORF status, its function remaining uncertain. The CDR3 loop spans 15 amino acids. Trimming cost V 2 bases and J 9 bases; bases outside gene matches: 9. CDR3 sequence reads: CASSQPTDRGLPQHF. The CDR3 DNA sequence: TGCGCCAGCAGTCAACCGACTGACAGGGGATTGCCCCAGCATTTT.

This clone was counted a few times. This chain joins TRBV14 and TRBJ2-7, with 8 bases that match TRBD1. V lost 1 base and J lost 5; bases outside the gene matches: 1. CDR3 length equals 13 residues. Per germline, CDR1 SGHDN and CDR2 FVKESK. The CDR3 sequence: CASSQATGDEQYF. DNA of the CDR3: TGTGCCAGCAGCCAAGCGACAGGGGACGAGCAGTACTTC. Filled out from reference TRBV14 and TRBJ2-7, the complete variable domain reads EAGVTQFPSHSVIEKGQTVTLRCDPISGHDNLYWYRRVMGKEIKFLLHFVKESKQDESGMPNNRFLAERTGGTYSTLKVQPAELEDSGVYFCASSQATGDEQYFGPGTRLTVT.

V gene TRBV2 combines with J gene TRBJ2-3, with 7 nucleotides matching TRBD2. Per germline, CDR1 SNHLY and CDR2 FYNNEI. Germline trimming cut 6 bases from V and 6 bases from J; bases unmatched to any gene: 9. This CDR3 contains 14 residues. Here the CDR3 reads CASSSGANTDTQYF. CDR3 nucleotides: TGTGCCAGCAGCAGCGGGGCCAACACGGATACGCAGTATTTT.